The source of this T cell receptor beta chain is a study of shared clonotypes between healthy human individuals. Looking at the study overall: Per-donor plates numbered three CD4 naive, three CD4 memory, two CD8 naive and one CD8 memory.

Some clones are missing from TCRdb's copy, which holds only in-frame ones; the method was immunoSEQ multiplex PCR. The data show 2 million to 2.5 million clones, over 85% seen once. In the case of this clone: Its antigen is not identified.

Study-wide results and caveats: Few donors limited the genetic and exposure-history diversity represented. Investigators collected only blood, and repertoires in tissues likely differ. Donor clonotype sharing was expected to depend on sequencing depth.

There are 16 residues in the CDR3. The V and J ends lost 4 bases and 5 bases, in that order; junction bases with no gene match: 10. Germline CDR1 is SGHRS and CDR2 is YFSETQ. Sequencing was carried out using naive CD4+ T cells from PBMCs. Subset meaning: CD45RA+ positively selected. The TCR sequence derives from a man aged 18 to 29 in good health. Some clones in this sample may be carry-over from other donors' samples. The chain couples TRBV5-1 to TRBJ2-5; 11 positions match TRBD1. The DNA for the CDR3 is TGCGCCAGCAGCGGACAGGGGGCGCTTAGTTACGAGACCCAGTACTTC. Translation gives CASSGQGALSYETQYF. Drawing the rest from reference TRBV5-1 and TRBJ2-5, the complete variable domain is KAGVTQTPRYLIKTRGQQVTLSCSPISGHRSVSWYQQTPGQGLQFLFEYFSETQRNKGNFPGRFSGRQFSNSRSEMNVSTLELGDSALYLCASSGQGALSYETQYFGPGTRLLVL.